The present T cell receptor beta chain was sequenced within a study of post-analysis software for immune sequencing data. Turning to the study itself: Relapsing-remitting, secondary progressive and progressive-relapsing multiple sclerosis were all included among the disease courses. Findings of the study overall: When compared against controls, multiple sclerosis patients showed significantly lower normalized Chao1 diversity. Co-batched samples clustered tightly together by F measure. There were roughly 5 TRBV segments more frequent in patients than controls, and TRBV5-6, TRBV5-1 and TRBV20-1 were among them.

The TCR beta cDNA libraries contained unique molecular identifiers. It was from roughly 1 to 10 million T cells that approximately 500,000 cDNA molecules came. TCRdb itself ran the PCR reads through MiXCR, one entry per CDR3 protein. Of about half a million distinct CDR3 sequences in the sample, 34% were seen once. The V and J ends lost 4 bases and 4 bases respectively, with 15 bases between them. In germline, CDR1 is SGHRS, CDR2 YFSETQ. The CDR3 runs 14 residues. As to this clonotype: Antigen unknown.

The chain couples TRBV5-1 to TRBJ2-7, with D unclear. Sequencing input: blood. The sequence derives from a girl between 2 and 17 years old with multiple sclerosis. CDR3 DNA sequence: TGCGCCAGCAGCATACCGGACGGGTCGTACGAGCAGTACTTC. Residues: CASSIPDGSYEQYF.